This is a list of T cell receptor beta chains from one sample in a study of cytomegalovirus exposure and HLA in healthy donors. Measured with immunoSEQ multiplex PCR; TCRdb has only the in-frame clones, and not every one. Among approximately 110,000 clones listed, 60% to 75% were seen once. The specimen was PBMCs. These receptors were collected from a man in his forties in good health and CMV-seropositive. The CDR3 runs from the conserved cysteine through the conserved F or W. A D gene is named only where the DNA matches it firmly. Only some rows state a clone size, as once, few, many or a class for expanded clones.

size | D | J | V | CDR3 | DNA
- | - | TRBJ2-2 | TRBV29-1 | CSVAEHTGELFF | TGCAGCGTCGCCGAGCACACCGGGGAGCTGTTTTTT
- | - | TRBJ1-2 | TRBV4-1 | CASSQVGGVRGYTF | TGCGCCAGCAGCCAAGTAGGCGGCGTTCGTGGCTACACCTTC
- | TRBD1 | TRBJ1-2 | TRBV28 | CASSFLGTGGKDGYTF | TGTGCCAGCAGTTTTCTCGGGACAGGGGGCAAGGATGGCTACACCTTC
few | TRBD2 | TRBJ2-3 | TRBV7-2 | CASSLAAGADTQYF | TGTGCCAGCAGCTTAGCGGCGGGAGCAGATACGCAGTATTTT
few | TRBD1 | TRBJ2-5 | TRBV5-5 | CASSATGTGRETQYF | TGTGCCAGCAGCGCTACCGGGACAGGAAGAGAGACCCAGTACTTC
- | - | TRBJ1-3 | TRBV4-3 | CASSQDRSSGNTIYF | TGCGCCAGCAGCCAAGACAGGTCCTCTGGAAACACCATATATTTT
- | TRBD1 | TRBJ1-2 | TRBV6-5 | CASSYSRQGNYGYTF | TGTGCCAGCAGTTACTCGAGACAGGGGAACTATGGCTACACCTTC
few | TRBD2 | TRBJ2-1 | TRBV30 | CAWGGLAGYKNNEQFF | TGTGCCTGGGGGGGACTAGCGGGATACAAGAACAATGAGCAGTTCTTC
- | TRBD1 | TRBJ2-4 | TRBV6-6 | CASGQGNIQYF | TGTGCCAGCGGACAGGGAAACATTCAGTACTTC
- | TRBD1 | TRBJ2-3 | TRBV5-4 | CASSQGQGSIKTDTQYF | TGTGCCAGCAGCCAAGGACAGGGTAGTATCAAGACAGATACGCAGTATTTT
- | TRBD1 | TRBJ1-2 | TRBV6-1 | CASSAETGAGYGYTF | TGTGCCAGCAGTGCTGAAACAGGGGCAGGCTATGGCTACACCTTC
- | TRBD2 | TRBJ2-1 | TRBV4-1 | CASSPLRGGYYNEQFF | TGCGCCAGCAGCCCTTTGCGGGGGGGCTACTACAATGAGCAGTTCTTC
- | - | TRBJ1-1 | TRBV12-5 | CASGTSPVAEAFF | TGTGCTAGTGGTACCTCACCGGTGGCTGAAGCTTTCTTT
- | - | TRBJ1-5 | TRBV2 | CASAPYGTNNQPQHF | TGTGCCAGCGCCCCATATGGGACTAACAATCAGCCCCAGCATTTT
- | - | TRBJ1-1 | TRBV7-6 | CASSLGQMNTEAFF | TGTGCCAGCAGCTTAGGACAGATGAACACTGAAGCTTTCTTT
- | TRBD2 | TRBJ2-7 | TRBV6-6 | CASSTPRGSGAYEQYF | TGTGCCAGCAGTACGCCCCGAGGAAGCGGGGCCTACGAGCAGTACTTC
once | - | TRBJ2-1 | TRBV20-1 | CSASARNEQFF | TGCAGTGCTAGTGCTAGGAATGAGCAGTTCTTC
- | TRBD1 | TRBJ1-2 | TRBV6-6 | CASSSMGQGRDGYTF | TGTGCCAGCAGTTCAATGGGACAGGGGCGGGATGGCTACACCTTC
- | TRBD1 | TRBJ1-4 | TRBV6-1 | CASSLGTGYEKLFF | TGTGCCAGCAGCCTCGGGACAGGGTACGAAAAACTGTTTTTT
- | - | TRBJ2-3 | TRBV29-1 | CSVEEWILTDTQYF | TGCAGCGTTGAGGAGTGGATCCTCACAGATACGCAGTATTTT